Shown below are 10 T cell receptor beta chains from a single sample sequenced in a study of Graves' ophthalmopathy and Graves' hyperthyroidism. RNA transcripts served as template for amplifying TCR beta CDR3 sequences. HTBI primers were used in a first-round RT-PCR, which preceded a second-round multiplex PCR. MiXCR, applied by TCRdb to the multiplex PCR reads, yields one record per CDR3 protein. This repertoire shows around 1.1 million distinct CDR3 sequences, 35% to 45% found once; its top ten account for 11%. Specimen: peripheral blood or thyroid tissue (not recorded which). These receptors all come from an adult man with Graves' hyperthyroidism.

This clonotype was found many times. This chain links TRBV7-9 with TRBJ1-5; D perhaps matches TRBD1 (6 bases). The CDR3 runs 13 residues. V shed 5 bases and J shed 14 bases, with 19 bases lying between them. Per the germline V gene, CDR1 is SEHNR and CDR2 is FQNEAQ (reference sequence). CDR3 coding DNA: TGTGCCAGCAGCCGACAAGAAGGACAGTCAAAGCATTTT. Translating it yields CASSRQEGQSKHF.

As to this clonotype: This may arise from a read error, as a much more abundant clone is one base away. CDR3 nucleotide sequence: TGCAGCGTACGTCGCGGCACCGGGGAGCTGGTTTTT. It codes for CSVRRGTGELVF. The chain links TRBV29-1 to TRBJ2-2, with D possibly matching TRBD2 (5 bases). Per the germline V gene, CDR1 is SQVTM and CDR2 is ANQGSEA. The CDR3 runs to 12 residues.

Points on this clonotype: A much more abundant neighbour one base away suggests this may be a read error. CDR3 amino acids: CASRATASNYGYTF. For the CDR3, the DNA is TGTGCCAGCAGAGCGACAGCCTCTAACTATGGCTACACCTTC. V gene TRBV7-9 combines with J gene TRBJ1-2, with D perhaps TRBD1 (5 bases). V was cut by 6 bases and J by 0 bases, with 11 bases left in between. The CDR3 sequence is 14 residues long. Germline CDR1 and CDR2: SEHNR and FQNEAQ (reference sequence). The full variable domain, completed using reference TRBV7-9 and TRBJ1-2, is DTGVSQNPRHKITKRGQNVTFRCDPISEHNRLYWYRQTLGQGPEFLTYFQNEAQLEKSRLLSDRFSAERPKGSFSTLEIQRTEQGDSAMYLCASRATASNYGYTFGSGTRLTVV.

This clonotype has a handful of counts. The chain is built from TRBV2 and TRBJ1-6, with 9 bases that match TRBD1. The ends lost 8 bases at V and 9 bases at J; junction bases unmatched: 5. This CDR3 comprises 13 residues. CDR1 SNHLY and CDR2 FYNNEI come from the germline V gene. CDR3 nucleotides: TGTGCCAGCCGGGACAGGGTGGGTTCACCCCTCCACTTT. This encodes CASRDRVGSPLHF.

This clonotype has more than one count but fewer than ten. This rearrangement joins TRBV9 to TRBJ2-2; 8 bases align to TRBD1. With 0 bases clipped from V and 7 bases from J, the junction kept 8 bases outside the gene matches. The CDR3 length is 16 residues. CDR1 and CDR2 (germline): SGDLS, YYNGEE. CDR3: CASSVVQGARGGELFF. The CDR3 DNA sequence: TGTGCCAGCAGCGTAGTTCAGGGGGCGCGTGGCGGGGAGCTGTTTTTT.

The chain links TRBV7-9 to TRBJ2-2, with TRBD1 identical over 7 bases. The germline CDR1 and CDR2 sequences are SEHNR and FQNEAQ (reference sequence). The trim removed 5 bases at V and 6 bases at J, leaving 9 bases unmatched. The CDR3 consists of 15 residues. The CDR3 here is CASSPLDRTAGELFF. The CDR3 coding sequence is TGTGCCAGCAGCCCCTTGGACAGGACCGCCGGGGAGCTGTTTTTT.

The chain joins TRBV10-2 to TRBJ1-5, with D uncertain. Germline CDR1 and CDR2: WSHSY and SAAADI. This CDR3 is 13 amino acids long. Trimming took 3 bases from V and 6 from J, leaving 9 bases between them. For the CDR3, the DNA is TGCGCCAGCAGTGATGGGGAAATTCAGCCCCAGCATTTT. Encoded protein: CASSDGEIQPQHF.

Details on this clonotype: A much larger clone sits a single nucleotide away, making a read error possible. The chain couples TRBV9 to TRBJ1-2; tentative D call: TRBD1 (5 bases). The CDR3 runs 13 residues. The V gene's germline CDR1 is SGDLS and CDR2 YYNGEE. V was clipped by 4 bases and J by 9 bases, with 16 bases between them. CDR3 in amino acids: CASSTYGGLSYTF. CDR3 in DNA: TGTGCCAGCAGCACCTATGGGGGGTTAAGCTACACCTTC.

The chain links TRBV9 to TRBJ1-2; 7 bases are shared with TRBD1. The CDR3 length is 14 residues. Germline V CDR1 and CDR2: SGDLS, YYNGEE. J lost 4 bases, V lost 3 bases, and 6 bases had no gene match. The CDR3 DNA is TGTGCCAGCAGCGGGACAGGCTGGGGCTATGGCTACACCTTC. It encodes CASSGTGWGYGYTF. Full variable domain (outside the CDR3, taken from reference TRBV9 and TRBJ1-2): DSGVTQTPKHLITATGQRVTLRCSPRSGDLSVYWYQQSLDQGLQFLIQYYNGEERAKGNILERFSAQQFPDLHSELNLSSLELGDSALYFCASSGTGWGYGYTFGSGTRLTVV.

Worth noting for this clonotype: The germline gene is not matched at one end of the junction; a read error may be the cause. The chain joins TRBV7-3 to TRBJ1-4, with D possibly being TRBD1 (5 bases). CDR1 and CDR2 from the germline V gene are SGHTA and FQGTGA. The CDR3 contains 16 residues. CDR3 nucleotide sequence: TGCGCCGGCAGCCAAGATAGGCTAGGGGAGAGCGAAAAACTGTTTTTT. Its protein product is CAGSQDRLGESEKLFF.